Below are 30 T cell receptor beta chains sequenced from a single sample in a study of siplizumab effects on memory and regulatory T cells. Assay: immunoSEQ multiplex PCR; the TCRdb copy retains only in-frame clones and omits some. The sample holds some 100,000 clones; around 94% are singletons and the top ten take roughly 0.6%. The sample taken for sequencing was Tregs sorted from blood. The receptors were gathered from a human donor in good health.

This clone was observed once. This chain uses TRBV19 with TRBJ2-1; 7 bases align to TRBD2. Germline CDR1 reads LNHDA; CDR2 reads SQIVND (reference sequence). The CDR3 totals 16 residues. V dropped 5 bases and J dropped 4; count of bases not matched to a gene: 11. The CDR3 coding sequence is TGTGCCAGTAGTTATCTGGGCGGGAGTATTTACAATGAGCAGTTCTTC. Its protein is CASSYLGGSIYNEQFF.

This CDR3 reads CASSNGDRRNEKLFF. DNA for the CDR3: TGTGCCAGTAGTAATGGGGACAGAAGGAATGAAAAACTGTTTTTT. The chain links TRBV19 to TRBJ1-4, with TRBD1 identical over 7 bases. The CDR3 has 15 residues. V was clipped by 4 bases and J by 5 bases; unmatched bases: 7. CDR1 and CDR2 (germline): LNHDA, SQIVND (reference sequence).

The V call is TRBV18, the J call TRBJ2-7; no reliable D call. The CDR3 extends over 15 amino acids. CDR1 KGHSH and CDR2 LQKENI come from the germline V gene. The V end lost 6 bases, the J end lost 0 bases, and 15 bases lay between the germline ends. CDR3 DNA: TGTGCCAGCTCCGGAACAGACCGGAGCTCCTACGAGCAGTACTTC. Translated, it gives CASSGTDRSSYEQYF. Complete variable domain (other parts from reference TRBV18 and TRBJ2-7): NAGVMQNPRHLVRRRGQEARLRCSPMKGHSHVYWYRQLPEEGLKFMVYLQKENIIDESGMPKERFSAEFPKEGPSILRIQQVVRGDSAAYFCASSGTDRSSYEQYFGPGTRLTVT.

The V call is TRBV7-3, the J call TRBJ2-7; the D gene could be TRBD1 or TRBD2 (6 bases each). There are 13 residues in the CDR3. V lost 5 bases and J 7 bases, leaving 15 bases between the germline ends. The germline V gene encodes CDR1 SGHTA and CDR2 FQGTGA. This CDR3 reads CASSPRGGGEQYF. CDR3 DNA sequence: TGTGCCAGCAGCCCCCGAGGAGGGGGGGAGCAGTACTTC.

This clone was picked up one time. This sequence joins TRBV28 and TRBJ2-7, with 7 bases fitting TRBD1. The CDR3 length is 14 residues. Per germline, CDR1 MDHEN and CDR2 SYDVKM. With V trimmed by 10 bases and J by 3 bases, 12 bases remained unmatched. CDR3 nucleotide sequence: TGTGCCACCAACCCCGGGGCAGGGGGCTACGAGCAGTACTTC. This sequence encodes CATNPGAGGYEQYF.

The CDR3 reads CASSYFEETQYF. The CDR3 region has the DNA TGTGCCAGCAGTTATTTTGAGGAGACCCAGTACTTC. This sequence joins TRBV6-6 and TRBJ2-5; D not certain. Germline CDR1 reads MNHNY; CDR2 reads SVGAGI (reference sequence). V lost 3 bases and J 5 bases, leaving 7 bases between the germline ends. This CDR3 region has 12 residues.

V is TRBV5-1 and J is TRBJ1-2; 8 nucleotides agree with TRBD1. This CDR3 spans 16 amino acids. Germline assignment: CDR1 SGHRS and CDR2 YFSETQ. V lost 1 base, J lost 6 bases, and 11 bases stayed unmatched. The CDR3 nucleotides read TGCGCCAGCAGCTTGCGAAATAGGCAGGGGGCGCATGGCTACACCTTC. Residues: CASSLRNRQGAHGYTF. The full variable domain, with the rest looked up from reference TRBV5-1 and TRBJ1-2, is KAGVTQTPRYLIKTRGQQVTLSCSPISGHRSVSWYQQTPGQGLQFLFEYFSETQRNKGNFPGRFSGRQFSNSRSEMNVSTLELGDSALYLCASSLRNRQGAHGYTFGSGTRLTVV.

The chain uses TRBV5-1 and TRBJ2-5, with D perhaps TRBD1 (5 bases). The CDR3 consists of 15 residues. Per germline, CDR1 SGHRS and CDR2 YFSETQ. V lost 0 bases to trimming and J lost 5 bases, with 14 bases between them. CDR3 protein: CASSLVQGSLETQYF. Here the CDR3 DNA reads TGCGCCAGCAGCTTGGTCCAGGGATCGTTGGAGACCCAGTACTTC.

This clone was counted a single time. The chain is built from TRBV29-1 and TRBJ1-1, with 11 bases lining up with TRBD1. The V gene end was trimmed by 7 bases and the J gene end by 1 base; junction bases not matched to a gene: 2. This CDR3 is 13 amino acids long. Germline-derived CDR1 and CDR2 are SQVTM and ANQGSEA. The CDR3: CSAGQGGNTEAFF. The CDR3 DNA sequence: TGCAGCGCGGGACAGGGGGGGAACACTGAAGCTTTCTTT. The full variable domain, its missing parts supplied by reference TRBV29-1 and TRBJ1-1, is SAVISQKPSRDICQRGTSLTIQCQVDSQVTMMFWYRQQPGQSLTLIATANQGSEATYESGFVIDKFPISRPNLTFSTLTVSNMSPEDSSIYLCSAGQGGNTEAFFGQGTRLTVV.

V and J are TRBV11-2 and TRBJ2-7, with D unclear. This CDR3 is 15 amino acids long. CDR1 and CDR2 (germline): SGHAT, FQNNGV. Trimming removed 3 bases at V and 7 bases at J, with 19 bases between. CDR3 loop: CASSFGHPRVEEQYF. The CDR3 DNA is TGTGCCAGCAGCTTCGGTCACCCCCGGGTGGAGGAGCAGTACTTC.

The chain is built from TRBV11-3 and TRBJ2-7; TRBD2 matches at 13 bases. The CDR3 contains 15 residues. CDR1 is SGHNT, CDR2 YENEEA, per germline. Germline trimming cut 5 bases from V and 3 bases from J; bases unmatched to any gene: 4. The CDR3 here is CASSAGLAGNYEQYF. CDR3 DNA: TGTGCCAGCAGCGCGGGACTAGCGGGGAACTACGAGCAGTACTTC.

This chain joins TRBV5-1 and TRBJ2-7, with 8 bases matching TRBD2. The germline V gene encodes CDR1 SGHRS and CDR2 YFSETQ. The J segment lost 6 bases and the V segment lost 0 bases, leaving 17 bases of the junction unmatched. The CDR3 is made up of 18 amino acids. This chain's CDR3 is CASSLGLREARFSGEQYF. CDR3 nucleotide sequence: TGCGCCAGCAGCTTGGGCTTGCGGGAGGCCCGATTTAGTGGCGAGCAGTACTTC.

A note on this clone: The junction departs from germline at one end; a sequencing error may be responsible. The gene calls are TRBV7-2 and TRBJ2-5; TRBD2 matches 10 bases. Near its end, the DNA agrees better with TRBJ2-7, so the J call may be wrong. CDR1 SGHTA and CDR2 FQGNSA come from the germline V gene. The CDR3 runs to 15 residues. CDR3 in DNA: TGCGCCAGCAGCTTGGAAGCGGGAGGGGCTTACGAGCAGTACTTC. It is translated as CASSLEAGGAYEQYF.

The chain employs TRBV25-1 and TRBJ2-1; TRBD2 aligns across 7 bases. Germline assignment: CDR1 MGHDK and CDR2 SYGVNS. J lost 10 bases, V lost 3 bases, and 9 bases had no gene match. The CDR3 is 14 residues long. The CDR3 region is CASSDPGGWREQFF. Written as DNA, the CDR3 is TGTGCCAGCAGTGATCCGGGAGGATGGCGAGAGCAGTTCTTC.

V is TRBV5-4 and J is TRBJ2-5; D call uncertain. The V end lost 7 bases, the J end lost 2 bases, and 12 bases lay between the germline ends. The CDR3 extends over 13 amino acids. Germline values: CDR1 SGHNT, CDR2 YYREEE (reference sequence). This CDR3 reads CASHFGSQETQYF. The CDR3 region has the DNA TGTGCCAGCCACTTCGGCAGTCAAGAGACCCAGTACTTC. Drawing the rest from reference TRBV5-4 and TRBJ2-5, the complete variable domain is ETGVTQSPTHLIKTRGQQVTLRCSSQSGHNTVSWYQQALGQGPQFIFQYYREEENGRGNFPPRFSGLQFPNYSSELNVNALELDDSALYLCASHFGSQETQYFGPGTRLLVL.

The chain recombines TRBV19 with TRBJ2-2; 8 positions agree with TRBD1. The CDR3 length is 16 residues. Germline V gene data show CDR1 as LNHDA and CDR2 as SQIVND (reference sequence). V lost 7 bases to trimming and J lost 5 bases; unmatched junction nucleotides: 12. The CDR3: CASKPTGGPGTGELFF. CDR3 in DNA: TGTGCCAGTAAACCAACAGGGGGTCCAGGAACCGGGGAGCTGTTTTTT.

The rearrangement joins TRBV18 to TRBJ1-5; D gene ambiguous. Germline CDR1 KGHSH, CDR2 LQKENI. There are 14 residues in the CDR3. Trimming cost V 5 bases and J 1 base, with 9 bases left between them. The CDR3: CASSTRLSNQPQHF. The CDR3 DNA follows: TGTGCCAGCTCAACACGGCTGAGCAATCAGCCCCAGCATTTT.

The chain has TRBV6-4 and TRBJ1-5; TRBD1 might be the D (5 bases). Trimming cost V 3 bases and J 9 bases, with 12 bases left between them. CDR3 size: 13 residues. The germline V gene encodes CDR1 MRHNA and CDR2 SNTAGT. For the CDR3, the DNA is TGTGCCAGCAGTGAAGGCAGGGATCGGCCCCAGCATTTT. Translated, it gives CASSEGRDRPQHF.

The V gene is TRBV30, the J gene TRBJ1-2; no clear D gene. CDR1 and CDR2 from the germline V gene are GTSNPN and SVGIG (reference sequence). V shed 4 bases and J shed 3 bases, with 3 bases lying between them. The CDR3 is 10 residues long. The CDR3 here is CAWMDYGYTF. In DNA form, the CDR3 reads TGTGCCTGGATGGACTATGGCTACACCTTC.

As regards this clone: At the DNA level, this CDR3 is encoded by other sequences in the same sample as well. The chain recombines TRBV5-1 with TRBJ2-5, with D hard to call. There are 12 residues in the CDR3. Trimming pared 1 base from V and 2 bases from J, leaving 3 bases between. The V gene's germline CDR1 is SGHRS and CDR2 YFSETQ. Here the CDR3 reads CASSLSQETQYF. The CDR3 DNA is TGCGCCAGCAGCTTGTCTCAAGAGACCCAGTACTTC.

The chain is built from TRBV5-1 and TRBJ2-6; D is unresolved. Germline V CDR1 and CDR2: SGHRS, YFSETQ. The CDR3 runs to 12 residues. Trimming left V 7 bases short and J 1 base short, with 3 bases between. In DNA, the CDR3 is TGCGCCAGCGAATCTGGGGCCAACGTCCTGACTTTC. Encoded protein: CASESGANVLTF.

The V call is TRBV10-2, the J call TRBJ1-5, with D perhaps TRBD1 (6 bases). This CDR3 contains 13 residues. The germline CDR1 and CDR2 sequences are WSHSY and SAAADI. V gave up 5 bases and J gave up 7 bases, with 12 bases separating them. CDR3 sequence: CASSLQGGQPQHF. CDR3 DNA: TGCGCCAGCAGTTTACAGGGTGGACAGCCCCAGCATTTT.

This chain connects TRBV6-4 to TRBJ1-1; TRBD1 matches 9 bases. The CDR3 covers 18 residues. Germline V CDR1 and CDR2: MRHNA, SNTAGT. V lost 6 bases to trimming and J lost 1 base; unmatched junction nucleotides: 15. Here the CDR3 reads CASSHPTNGGQGNTEAFF. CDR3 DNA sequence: TGTGCCAGCAGCCACCCTACAAATGGGGGACAGGGGAACACTGAAGCTTTCTTT.

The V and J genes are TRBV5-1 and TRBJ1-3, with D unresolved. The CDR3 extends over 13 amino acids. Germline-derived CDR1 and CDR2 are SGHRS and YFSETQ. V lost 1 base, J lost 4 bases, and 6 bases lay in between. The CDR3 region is CASSLSTGNTIYF. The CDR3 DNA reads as TGCGCCAGCAGCTTGTCAACAGGAAACACCATATATTTT.

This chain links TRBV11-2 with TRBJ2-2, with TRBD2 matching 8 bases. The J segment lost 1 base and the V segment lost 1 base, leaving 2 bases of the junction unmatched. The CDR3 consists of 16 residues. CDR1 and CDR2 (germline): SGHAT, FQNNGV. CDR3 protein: CASSLVAGMNTGELFF. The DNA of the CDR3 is TGTGCCAGCAGCTTAGTAGCGGGAATGAACACCGGGGAGCTGTTTTTT. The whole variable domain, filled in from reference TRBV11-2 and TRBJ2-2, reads EAGVAQSPRYKIIEKRQSVAFWCNPISGHATLYWYQQILGQGPKLLIQFQNNGVVDDSQLPKDRFSAERLKGVDSTLKIQPAKLEDSAVYLCASSLVAGMNTGELFFGEGSRLTVL.

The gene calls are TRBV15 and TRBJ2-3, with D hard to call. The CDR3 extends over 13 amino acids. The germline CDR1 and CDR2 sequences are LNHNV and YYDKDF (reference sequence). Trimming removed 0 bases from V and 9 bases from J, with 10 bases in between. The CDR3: CATSRDHLDTQYF. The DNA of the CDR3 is TGTGCCACCAGCAGAGATCACCTAGACACGCAGTATTTT.

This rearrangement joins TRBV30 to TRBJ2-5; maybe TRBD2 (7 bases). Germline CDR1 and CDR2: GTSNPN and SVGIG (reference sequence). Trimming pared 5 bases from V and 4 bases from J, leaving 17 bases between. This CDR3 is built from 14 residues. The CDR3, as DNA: TGTGCCTGGCGGGGGAGGGGGGGAAGAGAGACCCAGTACTTC. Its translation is CAWRGRGGRETQYF.

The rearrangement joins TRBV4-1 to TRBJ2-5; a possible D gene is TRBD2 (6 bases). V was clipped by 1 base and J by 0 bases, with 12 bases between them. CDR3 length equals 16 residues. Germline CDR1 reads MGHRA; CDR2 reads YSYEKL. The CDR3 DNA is TGCGCCAGCAGCCAAGGAGCCCGGGGGTACCAAGAGACCCAGTACTTC. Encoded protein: CASSQGARGYQETQYF.

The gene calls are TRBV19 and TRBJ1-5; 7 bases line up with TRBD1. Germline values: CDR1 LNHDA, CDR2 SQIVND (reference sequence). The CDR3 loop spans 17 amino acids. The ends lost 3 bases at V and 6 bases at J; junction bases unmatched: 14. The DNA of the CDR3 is TGTGCCAGTAGTATGTTGACAGGGAGGTTGTCGGGTCAGCCCCAGCATTTT. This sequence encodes CASSMLTGRLSGQPQHF. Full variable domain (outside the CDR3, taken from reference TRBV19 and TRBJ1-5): DGGITQSPKYLFRKEGQNVTLSCEQNLNHDAMYWYRQDPGQGLRLIYYSQIVNDFQKGDIAEGYSVSREKKESFPLTVTSAQKNPTAFYLCASSMLTGRLSGQPQHFGDGTRLSIL.

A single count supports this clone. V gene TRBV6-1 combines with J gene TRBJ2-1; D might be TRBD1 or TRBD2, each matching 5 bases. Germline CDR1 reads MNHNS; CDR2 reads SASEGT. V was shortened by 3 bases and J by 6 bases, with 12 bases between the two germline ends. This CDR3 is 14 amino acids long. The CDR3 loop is CASSDPGTLNEQFF. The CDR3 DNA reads TGTGCCAGCAGTGACCCTGGGACGCTCAATGAGCAGTTCTTC.